This TCR beta chain was identified in a study of response to subunit inactivated influenza vaccine (dated 2018 in TCRdb). Broadly, across the study: The study used deep quantitative T cell receptor repertoire profiling to track responses to a trivalent subunit inactivated influenza vaccine.

Libraries were prepared through RT-PCR. The data were produced on an Illumina HiSeq 2500. In TCRdb, the public reads were trimmed at Q25 with fastp and aligned with MiXCR, with productive beta chains retained. Records with the same CDR3 protein are collapsed into one entry carrying the most frequent genes and DNA. The table for this sample lists hundreds of thousands of distinct CDR3 sequences; approximately 14% of them were counted only once. The leading ten clones occupy 11% of the sample. A word on this clonotype: This clone's antigen is unknown. Base quality data are lacking; no much larger clone is found one base away.

Broad study findings and their caveats: It was suggested by the authors that each seasonal influenza vaccination may recruit only a limited number of new T cells.

The source material was PBMCs from blood, sampled 12 days after vaccination. The source of this sequence is a man in his forties or fifties who received an inactivated influenza vaccine. Donor details come from another sample of the same person, matched by shared clones.

The CDR3 reads as follows: CSASGSRGGPYEQYF. Here is the DNA: TGCAGTGCTAGTGGGTCCAGGGGTGGTCCCTACGAGCAGTACTTC. Recombination joined TRBV20-1 with TRBJ2-7; a tentative D call is TRBD1 (6 bases match). The CDR3 goes from the cysteine to the phenylalanine over 15 residues. The CDR3 DNA has 45 bases and is translated from base 1. The germline V gene encodes CDR1 DFQATT and CDR2 SNEGSKA (reference sequence). V is clipped by 3 bases and J by 2 bases, and the sequence between their germline boundaries is 17 bases long.